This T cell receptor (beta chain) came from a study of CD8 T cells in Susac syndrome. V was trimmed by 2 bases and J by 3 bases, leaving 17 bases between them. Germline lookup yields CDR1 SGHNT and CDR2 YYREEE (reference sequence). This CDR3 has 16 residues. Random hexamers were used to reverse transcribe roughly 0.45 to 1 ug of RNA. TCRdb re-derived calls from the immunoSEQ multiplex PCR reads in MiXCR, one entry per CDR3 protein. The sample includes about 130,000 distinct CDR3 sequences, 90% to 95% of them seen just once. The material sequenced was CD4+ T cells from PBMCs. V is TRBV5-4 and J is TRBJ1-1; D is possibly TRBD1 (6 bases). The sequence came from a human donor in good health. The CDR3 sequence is CASSLPGARGDTEAFF. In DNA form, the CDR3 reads TGTGCCAGCAGCTTACCAGGGGCCCGCGGTGACACTGAAGCTTTCTTT.